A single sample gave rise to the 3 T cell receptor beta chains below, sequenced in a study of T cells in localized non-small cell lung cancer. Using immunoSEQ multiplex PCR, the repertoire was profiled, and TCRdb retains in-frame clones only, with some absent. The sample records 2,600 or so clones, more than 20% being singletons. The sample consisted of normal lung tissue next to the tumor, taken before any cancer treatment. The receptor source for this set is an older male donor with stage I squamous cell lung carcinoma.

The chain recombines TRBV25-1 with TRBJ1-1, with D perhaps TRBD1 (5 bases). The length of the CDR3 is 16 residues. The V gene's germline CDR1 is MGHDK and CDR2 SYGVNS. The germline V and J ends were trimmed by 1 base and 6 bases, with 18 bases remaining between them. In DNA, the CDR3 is TGTGCCAGCAGTGAATCGGTAGGGGATTGGAGGTCTGAAGCTTTCTTT. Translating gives CASSESVGDWRSEAFF.

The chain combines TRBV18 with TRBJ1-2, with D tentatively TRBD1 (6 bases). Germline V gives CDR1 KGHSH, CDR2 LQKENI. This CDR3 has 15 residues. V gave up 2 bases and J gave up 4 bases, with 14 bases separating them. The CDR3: CASSPEGGDFYGYTF. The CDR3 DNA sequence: TGTGCCAGCTCACCAGAGGGGGGAGATTTCTATGGCTACACCTTC.

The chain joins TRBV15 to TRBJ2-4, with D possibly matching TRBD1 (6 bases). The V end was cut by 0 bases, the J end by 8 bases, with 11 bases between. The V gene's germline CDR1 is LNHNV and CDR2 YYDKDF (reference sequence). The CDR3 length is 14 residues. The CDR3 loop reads CATSRDGAGDIQYF. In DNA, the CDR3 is TGTGCCACCAGCAGAGATGGGGCAGGGGACATTCAGTACTTC.